The rows below give T cell receptor beta chains drawn from one sample of a study of cytomegalovirus exposure and HLA in healthy donors. The assay was immunoSEQ multiplex PCR, and TCRdb's table has in-frame clones only and misses some. The sample consists of under 200,000 clones, approximately 67% of them appearing once. Sequenced input: PBMCs. These receptors were collected from a woman between 18 and 29 years old in good health and CMV-seropositive. Both conserved end residues are part of each CDR3. Each record gives: V gene, D gene, clone size, J gene, CDR3 DNA, CDR3 protein. A D gene is named only where the DNA matches it firmly. Some rows mark clone size as missing; the rest say once, few, many or name a class of expanded clone.

TRBV6-1	-	-	TRBJ1-5	TGTGCCAGCAGTGGAAACTACCGGGTGTCCAATCAGCCCCAGCATTTT	CASSGNYRVSNQPQHF
TRBV7-2	-	few	TRBJ1-5	TGTGCCAGCAGCTTAGGGACAGTCAATCAGCCCCAGCATTTT	CASSLGTVNQPQHF
TRBV28	TRBD1	few	TRBJ1-2	TGTGCCAGCAGTTCCGGGACAGGGCCTGGCTACACCTTC	CASSSGTGPGYTF
TRBV27	TRBD1	-	TRBJ2-5	TGTGCCAGCAGTTGGACAGGGGGCGGACAAGAGACCCAGTACTTC	CASSWTGGGQETQYF
TRBV7-9	TRBD1	-	TRBJ1-3	TGTGCCAGCAGCTACCTGGACAGGGCGTCCGGAAACACCATATATTTT	CASSYLDRASGNTIYF
TRBV28	TRBD2	-	TRBJ2-7	TGTGCCAGCAGTCGGGAGGCCCCCTACGAGCAGTACTTC	CASSREAPYEQYF
TRBV4-2	-	-	TRBJ1-2	TGTGCCAGCAGCCAAGATAGGTCTCAGGGGAGCTATGGCTACACCTTC	CASSQDRSQGSYGYTF
TRBV12-5	-	-	TRBJ1-1	TGTGCTAGTGGTAACAGGGTGGGCACTGAAGCTTTCTTT	CASGNRVGTEAFF
TRBV7-3	-	-	TRBJ1-1	TGTGCCAGCAGCTTACAGGAGAACACTGAAGCTTTCTTT	CASSLQENTEAFF
TRBV27	TRBD1	-	TRBJ2-7	TGTGCCAGCAGGGACCAGAGGACAGGTCCGCTTTACGAGCAGTACTTC	CASRDQRTGPLYEQYF
TRBV7-9	-	-	TRBJ2-1	TGTGCCAGTCCCTGGCGGGGGCAGTTCTTC	CASPWRGQFF
TRBV9	TRBD1	-	TRBJ2-7	TGTGCCAGCAGCGTATACCGGGACAGGCCCTACGAGCAGTACTTC	CASSVYRDRPYEQYF
TRBV4-2	TRBD1	-	TRBJ1-1	TGTGCCAGCAGCCAAGATCTAGGGACAGCGAACACTGAAGCTTTCTTT	CASSQDLGTANTEAFF
TRBV5-6	-	-	TRBJ2-5	TGTGCCAGCAGGCCGCGGGTGGCTCGGGAGACCCAGTACTTC	CASRPRVARETQYF
TRBV28	-	few	TRBJ1-4	TGTGCCAGCAGTCCCGGACAGACAACTAATGAAAAACTGTTTTTT	CASSPGQTTNEKLFF
TRBV2	TRBD1	-	TRBJ1-2	TGTGCCAGCAGCGTAGACAGGGACTATGGCTACACCTTC	CASSVDRDYGYTF
TRBV5-1	-	once	TRBJ2-7	TGCGCCAGCAGCTCCGGGTGGCCCGAGCAGTACTTC	CASSSGWPEQYF
TRBV30	TRBD1	-	TRBJ2-1	TGTGCCTGGAGTCCTGACAGGGGGACCCACAATGAGCAGTTCTTC	CAWSPDRGTHNEQFF
TRBV7-9	TRBD1	-	TRBJ1-1	TGTGCCAGCAGCTTAGGGACAGGGAACACTGAAGCTTTCTTT	CASSLGTGNTEAFF
TRBV9	-	-	TRBJ2-5	TGTGCCAGCAGCGTAGCTGCGGGGGCGGAGACCCAGTACTTC	CASSVAAGAETQYF
TRBV4-1	-	-	TRBJ2-7	TGCGCCAGCAGCCAAGATCTCTACGAGCAGTACTTC	CASSQDLYEQYF
TRBV12-5	-	-	TRBJ2-2	TGTGCTAGTGGTTCTATGATCGGGGAGCTGTTTTTT	CASGSMIGELFF
TRBV6-5	-	few	TRBJ1-2	TGTGCCAGCAGTTACGGGCACTATGGCTACACCTTC	CASSYGHYGYTF
TRBV6-6	-	-	TRBJ1-1	TGTGCCAGCAGCCAGGGAACGGACACTGAAGCTTTCTTT	CASSQGTDTEAFF
TRBV27	-	-	TRBJ1-5	TGTGCCAGCAGTTTAATTCCCCTCCTCGGCAATCAGCCCCAGCATTTT	CASSLIPLLGNQPQHF
TRBV7-2	-	-	TRBJ1-2	TGTGCCAGCAGCTCCCGAGCCCAGACAGGAGTTCTTTATGGCTACACCTTC	CASSSRAQTGVLYGYTF
TRBV6-6	-	-	TRBJ1-5	TGTGCCAGCACCGTACAGGGCCATCAGCCCCAGCATTTT	CASTVQGHQPQHF
TRBV18	-	-	TRBJ2-1	TGTGCCAGCCCCCAGACAGGAGTAGGGGTCAATGAGCAGTTCTTC	CASPQTGVGVNEQFF
TRBV2	TRBD1	-	TRBJ1-1	TGTGCCAGCAGTGAACAAGGGGGCAACACTGAAGCTTTCTTT	CASSEQGGNTEAFF
TRBV12-5	TRBD1	-	TRBJ2-3	TGTGCTAGTGGTTTACTCCGGGACAGGGGAACCTCTAGCACAGATACGCAGTATTTT	CASGLLRDRGTSSTDTQYF
TRBV27	-	-	TRBJ2-3	TGTGCCAGCGGGGGACTTTGGGCTGACATCACAGATACGCAGTATTTT	CASGGLWADITDTQYF
TRBV18	-	-	TRBJ2-7	TGTGCCAGCTCTCGGTCCGACGAGCAGTACTTC	CASSRSDEQYF
TRBV7-9	-	few	TRBJ1-1	TGTGCCAGCAGCTTAGACAGGAAGGCTTTCTTT	CASSLDRKAFF
TRBV5-1	-	-	TRBJ1-3	TGCGCCAGCAGCTTGACGACAGGACTTAACACCATATATTTT	CASSLTTGLNTIYF
TRBV25-1	TRBD2	-	TRBJ2-7	TGTGCCAGCAGTGATCCCCTAGCGGGGACGTACGAGCAGTACTTC	CASSDPLAGTYEQYF